This TCR beta chain was recovered during a study of blood T cell repertoires in COVID-19. Germline V gene sequence: CDR1 LGHDT, CDR2 YNNKEL (reference sequence). CDR3 size: 17 residues. V shed 4 bases and J shed 2 bases, with 19 bases lying between them. The repertoire was sequenced with immunoSEQ multiplex PCR; TCRdb's copy has only in-frame clones and lacks some. The repertoire holds over 45,000 clones, with 70% to 90% as singletons. This chain connects TRBV3-1 (or the pseudogene TRBV3-2) to TRBJ2-3; TRBD2 might be the D (5 bases). The sequence was collected from a woman older than 75 with acute or convalescent COVID-19. Input material: peripheral blood. CDR3 region: CASSRARRVSNTDTQYF. The CDR3 DNA reads as TGTGCCAGCAGCCGGGCCCGGCGGGTATCTAACACAGATACGCAGTATTTT.